This TCR beta chain comes out of a study of shared clonotypes between healthy human individuals. The germline V gene encodes CDR1 WNHNN and CDR2 SYGVQD (reference sequence). The CDR3 is 13 residues long. Trimming stripped 4 bases from V and 3 bases from J, with 9 bases between. Assay used: immunoSEQ multiplex PCR; TCRdb lists only in-frame clones, some missing. The sample includes some 790,000 clones, around 70% of them seen just once. The sample consisted of memory CD4+ T cells sorted from blood. Subset indicated: CD45RA-negative fraction. The V and J genes are TRBV10-1 and TRBJ1-1; D gene unclear. This clonotype was obtained from a woman in her twenties or thirties in good health. CDR3 nucleotides: TGCGCCAGCAGTGTCGCGACGGACACTGAAGCTTTCTTT. Its protein is CASSVATDTEAFF.